This T cell receptor beta chain was identified during a study of blood T cell repertoires in COVID-19. Study details: Collection of acute and convalescent COVID-19 samples took place in the United States, Italy and Spain.

Categorization into cohorts depended on clinical history that participants reported. The recovered donors of Cohort 3 showed two negative PCRs, clearance, or symptom resolution. Trimming removed 5 bases from V and 2 bases from J, with 15 bases in between. The CDR3 has 15 amino acids. The germline V gene has CDR1 LNHDA and CDR2 SQIVND (reference sequence). Only in-frame clones appear in the TCRdb table, and some are missing; sequencing was by immunoSEQ multiplex PCR. The sample has roughly 250,000 clones, about nine tenths seen once; the top ten hold approximately 2%. The chain combines TRBV19 with TRBJ1-2, with D perhaps matching TRBD1 (5 bases). This clonotype originated in a woman aged 18-35 years who had recovered from COVID-19. Sequenced material: PBMCs or T cells enriched from blood (not recorded which). CDR3 bases: TGTGCCAGTAGTCCCCGGGAGGGGCGAAACTATGGCTACACCTTC. Protein product: CASSPREGRNYGYTF.